This T cell receptor beta chain stems from a study of shared clonotypes between healthy human individuals. Study-level background: Sampling drew on donors who were a couple of women and a few men aged 18 to 49. Broader study findings: The study found about 5% of naive CD4 clonotypes shared across a few donors.

Points on this clone: Its antigen is as yet unknown.

CDR3 length: 12 residues. Germline V gene lookup returns CDR1 LNHDA and CDR2 SQIVND (reference sequence). V lost 7 bases and J 7 bases, leaving 11 bases between the germline ends. Naive CD8 cells lacked CD45RO, underwent positive selection for CCR7 and left out terminally differentiated effector memory CD45RA+ cells. Caucasian adults residing in Nashville, Tennessee made up all the donors. It was at deep level that the assay was run. Some clones are missing from TCRdb's copy, which holds only in-frame ones; the method was immunoSEQ multiplex PCR. The table shows approximately 2,000,000 clones, with roughly 93% occurring only once.

This receptor was taken from a man in his late teens or twenties in good health. Some clones in this sample may be carry-over from other donors' samples. The sequencing input was naive CD8+ T cells from PBMCs. The chain carries TRBV19 and TRBJ2-1; no clear D. CDR3 bases: TGTGCCAGTACCAGTCCCTTTAATGAGCAGTTCTTC. Its protein is CASTSPFNEQFF. Complete variable domain (other parts from reference TRBV19 and TRBJ2-1): DGGITQSPKYLFRKEGQNVTLSCEQNLNHDAMYWYRQDPGQGLRLIYYSQIVNDFQKGDIAEGYSVSREKKESFPLTVTSAQKNPTAFYLCASTSPFNEQFFGPGTRLTVL.